This is a list of T cell receptor beta chains from one sample in a study of T-cell memory formation after mild COVID-19. Via MiXCR, TCRdb re-called the 5' RACE reads, giving one row per CDR3 protein. Here the sample spans over 50,000 distinct CDR3 sequences, approximately 9.1% being singletons. Material: PBMCs or a T cell subset sorted from them (not recorded which). The source is an adult woman who had mild COVID-19 (a few samples of this study predate the infection). Cell type and time point are not known. Each CDR3 is given with its conserved first and last residue. A D gene is named only where the DNA matches it firmly. Size is omitted from some rows. Given values are once, few, many or a class for expanded clones.

j_call clone_size d_call v_call cdr3_nt cdr3_aa
TRBJ1-6 few NA TRBV6-5 TGTGCCAGCAGTTACTCGAGGCAGACGAATTCACCCCTCCACTTT CASSYSRQTNSPLHF
TRBJ2-2 few TRBD1 TRBV7-3 TGTGCCAGCAGCCGAGGGACAGGGGGAATGGTGTCCGGGGAGCTGTTTTTT CASSRGTGGMVSGELFF
TRBJ2-7 NA NA TRBV20-1 TGCAGTGCTAGAGATCTTGTAAGCTCCTACGAGCAGTACTTC CSARDLVSSYEQYF
TRBJ1-1 NA TRBD1 TRBV6-5 TGTGCCAGCAAGACGGGGACCGGGACAGGGGAGGAAGCTTTCTTT CASKTGTGTGEEAFF
TRBJ2-5 many NA TRBV30 TGTGCCTGGAGTAAAGGGGCAGAGACCCAGTACTTC CAWSKGAETQYF
TRBJ2-5 few TRBD1 TRBV5-5 TGTGCCAGCAGCGGAGTAACAGGGGTAGGGGAGACCCAGTACTTC CASSGVTGVGETQYF
TRBJ2-7 many TRBD1 TRBV20-1 TGCCGCTCCCGGGACCGGGACAGGGCGTACGAGCAGTACTTC CRSRDRDRAYEQYF
TRBJ2-1 many TRBD2 TRBV2 TGTGCCAGCAGCCCCAGGACTAGCGGGAGGGGGGGGGCCTACAATGAGCAGTTCTTC CASSPRTSGRGGAYNEQFF
TRBJ1-2 NA TRBD1 TRBV12-3/TRBV12-4 TGTGCCAGCAGTTACCGGGACAGGGCAAGAGGCTACACCTTC CASSYRDRARGYTF
TRBJ1-2 NA NA TRBV7-9 TGTGCCAGCACCTATGCGGATCTTAACTATGGCTACACCTTC CASTYADLNYGYTF
TRBJ1-4 NA TRBD1 TRBV5-5 TGTGCCAGCAGCTCCTGGGACAGTCGGAATGAAAAACTGTTTTTT CASSSWDSRNEKLFF
TRBJ2-5 few TRBD2 TRBV7-2 TGTGCCAGCAGCAGAAGCGGGAGGGGAGAGACCCAGTACTTC CASSRSGRGETQYF
TRBJ1-6 NA NA TRBV2 TGTGCCAGCAGTGAAAGGCGACTCCTTCTGGCACCCCTCCACTTT CASSERRLLLAPLHF
TRBJ2-2 many TRBD1 TRBV27 TGTGCCAGCAGTTGGACAGGGGGTTCCGTTCTCACCGGGGAGCTGTTTTTT CASSWTGGSVLTGELFF
TRBJ1-5 few TRBD1 TRBV2 TGTGCCAGCAGTGATTGGGGACAGGGCAATCAGCCCCAGCATTTT CASSDWGQGNQPQHF
TRBJ2-3 many TRBD2 TRBV5-1 TGCGCCAGCAGCCAACAAGCGGGGGGGGTTGCAGATACGCAGTATTTT CASSQQAGGVADTQYF
TRBJ1-3 NA NA TRBV18 TGTGCCAGCTCCCCGGGAAGGTTCTCTGGAAACACCATATATTTT CASSPGRFSGNTIYF
TRBJ1-1 once NA TRBV13 TGTGCCAGCAGCTTAGGCCTAATGAGGAGGGTCGATTTCTTT CASSLGLMRRVDFF
TRBJ2-1 many NA TRBV11-2 TGTGCCAGCAGCCTACGGACTGGAACCTACTCCTACAATGAGCAGTTCTTC CASSLRTGTYSYNEQFF
TRBJ2-1 few NA TRBV5-1 TGCGCCAGCAGCTTGGTTGCAGGGCAAGGCAATGAGCAGTTCTTC CASSLVAGQGNEQFF